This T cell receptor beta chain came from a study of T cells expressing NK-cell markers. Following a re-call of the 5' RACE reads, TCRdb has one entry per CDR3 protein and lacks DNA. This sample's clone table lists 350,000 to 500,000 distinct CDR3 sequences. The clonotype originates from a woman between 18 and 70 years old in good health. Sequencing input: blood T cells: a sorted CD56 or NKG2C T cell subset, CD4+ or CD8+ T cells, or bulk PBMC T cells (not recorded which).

The CDR3 protein is CSVARGNTEAFF. This chain connects TRBV29-1 to TRBJ1-1; the D call of TRBD1 rests on TCRdb alone, since no DNA is present to check it. The CDR3 covers 12 residues. CDR1 and CDR2 (germline): SQVTM, ANQGSEA.